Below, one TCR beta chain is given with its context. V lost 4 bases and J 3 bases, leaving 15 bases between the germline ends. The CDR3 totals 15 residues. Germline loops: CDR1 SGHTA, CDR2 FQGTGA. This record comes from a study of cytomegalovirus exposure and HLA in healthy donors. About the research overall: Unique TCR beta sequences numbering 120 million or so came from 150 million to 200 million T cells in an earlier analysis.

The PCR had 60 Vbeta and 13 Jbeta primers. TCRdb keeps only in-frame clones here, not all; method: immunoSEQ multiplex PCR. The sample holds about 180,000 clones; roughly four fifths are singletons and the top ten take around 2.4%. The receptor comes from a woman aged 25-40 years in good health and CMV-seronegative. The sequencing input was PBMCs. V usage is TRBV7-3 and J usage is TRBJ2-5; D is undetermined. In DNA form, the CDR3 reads TGTGCCAGCAGCTCGACACCGGCCGCTAAAGAGACCCAGTACTTC. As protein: CASSSTPAAKETQYF. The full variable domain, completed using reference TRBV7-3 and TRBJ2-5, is GAGVSQTPSNKVTEKGKYVELRCDPISGHTALYWYRQSLGQGPEFLIYFQGTGAADDSGLPNDRFFAVRPEGSVSTLKIQRTERGDSAVYLCASSSTPAAKETQYFGPGTRLLVL.